This TCR beta chain originates from a study of T cells in Graves' hyperthyroidism and ophthalmopathy. Study information: Sampling of peripheral blood happened at initial diagnosis, prior to any treatment.

TCR beta CDR3 regions were amplified from RNA. An initial round of RT-PCR targeting the TCR CDR3 relied on the HTBI primer set. TCRdb reprocessed the multiplex PCR reads with MiXCR, giving one entry per CDR3 protein. The table lists 300,000 to 450,000 distinct CDR3 sequences, roughly 14% of them singletons. Each diagnosis drew on symptoms, thyroxine, TRAb, thyroid ultrasound and orbital computed tomography findings. About this clonotype: Its specificity is not known.

Trimming left V 6 bases short and J 0 bases short, with 24 bases between. There are 19 residues in the CDR3. Germline values: CDR1 DFQATT, CDR2 SNEGSKA (reference sequence). Overall study findings and caveats: Ophthalmopathy onset followed model prediction by a median around six months. A model of 13 V-J features distinguished ophthalmopathy from stable hyperthyroidism.

The J gene is TRBJ2-6, the V gene TRBV20-1; D gene uncertain. Input material: blood. This sequence originates from a woman aged 30 to 39 with Graves' ophthalmopathy. The CDR3 coding sequence is TGCAGTGCGGCGACGGTCCCTATTGGGCCAAACTCTGGGGCCAACGTCCTGACTTTC. Translating it yields CSAATVPIGPNSGANVLTF.